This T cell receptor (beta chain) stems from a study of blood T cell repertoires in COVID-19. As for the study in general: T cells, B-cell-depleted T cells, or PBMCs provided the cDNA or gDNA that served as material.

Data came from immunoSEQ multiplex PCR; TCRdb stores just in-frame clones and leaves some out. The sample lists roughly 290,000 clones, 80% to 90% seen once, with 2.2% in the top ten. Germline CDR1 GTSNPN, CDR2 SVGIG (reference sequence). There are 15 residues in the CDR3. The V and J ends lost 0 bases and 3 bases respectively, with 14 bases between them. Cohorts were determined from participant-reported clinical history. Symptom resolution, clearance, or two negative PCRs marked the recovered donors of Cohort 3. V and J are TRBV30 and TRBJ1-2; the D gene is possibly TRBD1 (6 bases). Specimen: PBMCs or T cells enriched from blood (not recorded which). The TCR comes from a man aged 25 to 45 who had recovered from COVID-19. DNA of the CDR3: TGTGCCTGGAGTGTAGGGTCAGGGGTAGACTATGGCTACACCTTC. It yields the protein CAWSVGSGVDYGYTF.